These 2 T cell receptor beta chains came from one sample sequenced in a study of cytomegalovirus exposure and HLA in healthy donors. Clones were read by immunoSEQ multiplex PCR, and TCRdb kept only the in-frame ones, dropping some. The sample carries roughly 60,000 clones, 92% recorded once. The sequencing sample was made of PBMCs. The receptors stem from a woman aged 18-35 years in good health and CMV-seronegative.

The V and J genes are TRBV6-6 and TRBJ2-5; possibly TRBD1 for D (5 bases). Germline assignment: CDR1 MNHNY and CDR2 SVGAGI (reference sequence). Trimming cost V 6 bases and J 1 base, with 12 bases left between them. The CDR3 spans 14 residues. The DNA of the CDR3 is TGTGCCAGCAGCGATTGGACATCCCAAGAGACCCAGTACTTC. It translates to CASSDWTSQETQYF.

The V and J genes are TRBV6-6 and TRBJ1-3, with D possibly TRBD1 on 5 matching bases. CDR1 and CDR2 (germline): MNHNY, SVGAGI (reference sequence). This CDR3 comprises 14 residues. V was pared by 5 bases and J by 4 bases, with 12 bases between. The CDR3 loop reads CASSAGEGGNTIYF. CDR3 DNA: TGTGCCAGCAGTGCGGGGGAAGGGGGAAACACCATATATTTT.